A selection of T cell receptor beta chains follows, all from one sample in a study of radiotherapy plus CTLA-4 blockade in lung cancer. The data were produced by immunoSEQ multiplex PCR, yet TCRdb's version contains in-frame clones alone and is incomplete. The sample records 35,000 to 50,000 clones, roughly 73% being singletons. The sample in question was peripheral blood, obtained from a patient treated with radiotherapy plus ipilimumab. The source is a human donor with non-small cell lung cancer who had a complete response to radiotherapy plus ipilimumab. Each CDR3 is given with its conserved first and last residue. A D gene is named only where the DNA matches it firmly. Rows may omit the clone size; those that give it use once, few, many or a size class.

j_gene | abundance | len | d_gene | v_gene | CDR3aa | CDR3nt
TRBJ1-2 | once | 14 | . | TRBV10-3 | CAISQGSIRYGYTF | TGTGCCATCAGCCAGGGGTCGATTAGGTATGGCTACACCTTC
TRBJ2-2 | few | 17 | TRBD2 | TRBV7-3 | CASSLTATSGSGGELFF | TGTGCCAGCAGCTTAACAGCGACTAGCGGGAGCGGCGGGGAGCTGTTTTTT
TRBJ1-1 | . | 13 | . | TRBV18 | CASSLNPAGDAFF | TGTGCCAGCTCTTTGAACCCTGCAGGGGACGCTTTCTTT
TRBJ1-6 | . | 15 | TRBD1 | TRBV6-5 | CASSYHRGLSSPLHF | TGTGCCAGCAGTTATCACAGGGGGCTGAGCTCACCCCTCCACTTT
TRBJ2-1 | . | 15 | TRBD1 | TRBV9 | CASSGQGALDNEQFF | TGTGCCAGCAGCGGACAGGGGGCTTTGGACAATGAGCAGTTCTTC
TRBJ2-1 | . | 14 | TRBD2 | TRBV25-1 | CASNQLVGGSEQFF | TGTGCCAGCAATCAACTAGTGGGAGGGAGTGAGCAGTTCTTC
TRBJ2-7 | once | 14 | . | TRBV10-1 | CASSTSTGRREQYF | TGCGCCAGCAGTACATCCACCGGCAGGCGCGAGCAGTACTTC
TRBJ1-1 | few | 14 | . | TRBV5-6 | CASSLEGGVVGAFF | TGTGCCAGCAGCTTGGAAGGAGGGGTCGTGGGAGCTTTCTTT
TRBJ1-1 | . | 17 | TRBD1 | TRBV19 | CASSPPSWDSMNTEAFF | TGTGCCAGTAGTCCCCCTTCTTGGGACAGCATGAACACTGAAGCTTTCTTT
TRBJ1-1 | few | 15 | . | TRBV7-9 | CASSLDQGRGTEAFF | TGTGCCAGCAGCTTAGATCAGGGTAGAGGCACTGAAGCTTTCTTT
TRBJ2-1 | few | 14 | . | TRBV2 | CASSRVEAYNEQFF | TGTGCCAGCAGCAGGGTCGAAGCCTACAATGAGCAGTTCTTC
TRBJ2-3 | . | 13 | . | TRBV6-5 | CASKIAPPGTQYF | TGTGCCAGCAAGATTGCCCCCCCGGGGACGCAGTATTTT
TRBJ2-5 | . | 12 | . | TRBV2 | CATSRGRETQYF | TGTGCCACGAGCAGGGGCCGGGAGACCCAGTACTTC
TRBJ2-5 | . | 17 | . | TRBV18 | CASSPYDGDTNQETQYF | TGTGCCAGCTCACCTTACGATGGGGACACTAACCAAGAGACCCAGTACTTC
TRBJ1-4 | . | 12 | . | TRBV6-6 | CASSRELEKLFF | TGTGCCAGCAGTCGAGAACTTGAAAAACTGTTTTTT
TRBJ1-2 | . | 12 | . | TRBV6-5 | CASSSGGDGYTF | TGTGCCAGCAGTTCCGGGGGGGATGGCTACACCTTC